The clone carrying this TCR beta chain was observed at least ten times. Its specificity is not known. The data derive from a study of blood T cells in healthy people across ages. Whole-study findings and limits: There were more naive CD4+ cells and higher diversity in long-lived donors than in aged donors. Per-million-T-cell TCR beta diversity fell roughly linearly with age.

The CDR3 has 12 amino acids. Trimming took 4 bases from V and 3 from J, leaving 5 bases between them. Germline CDR1 SGHTA, CDR2 FQGNSA. Drawing of peripheral blood yielded roughly 9.8 milliliters from each donor. Combining a sample-barcoded 5' primer with a J-beta primer mix, a second PCR ran for roughly 7 to 11 cycles. Each cDNA molecule carried a tag from a template-switch adaptor that contained 12 random nucleotides. MiXCR was run by TCRdb on the 5' RACE reads, yielding one entry per CDR3 protein. The repertoire includes 920,000 or so distinct CDR3 sequences, roughly 45% of them detected once, and approximately 19% sits in the top ten.

The sequence was collected from a woman aged 60 to 75 in good health. The chain is built from TRBV7-2 and TRBJ2-3; D is possibly TRBD2 (5 bases). The specimen was blood. The CDR3 sequence: CASSWRTDTQYF. The CDR3 coding sequence is TGTGCCAGCAGCTGGAGGACAGATACGCAGTATTTT.